This entry is about one TCR beta chain. The CDR3 spans 18 residues. V was clipped by 4 bases and J by 9 bases, with 28 bases between them. Germline V gene lookup returns CDR1 MDHEN and CDR2 SYDVKM. Original processing notes: Amplifying reference gene primers gave estimates of nucleated cell counts. Clones were read by immunoSEQ multiplex PCR, and TCRdb kept only the in-frame ones, dropping some. D and trimming were read from the DNA, whereas the V and J calls and clone size are those reported in that table. The table has around 260,000 clones, approximately 90% seen once. The data were obtained in a study of blood T cell repertoires in COVID-19. Study-wide context: The study drew acute and convalescent COVID-19 samples from the United States, Italy and Spain. Sample material is recorded as cDNA or gDNA derived from T cells, B-cell-depleted T cells, or PBMCs.

The V and J genes are TRBV28 and TRBJ2-1; maybe TRBD1 (6 bases). Sequencing was done on a sample of peripheral blood. The receptor was isolated from a man between 18 and 29 years old with active or convalescent COVID-19. CDR3 protein: CASSYSPPQFIRGSEQFF. Written as DNA, the CDR3 is TGTGCCAGCAGTTATTCCCCTCCTCAATTCATCAGGGGCAGTGAGCAGTTCTTC.